This TCR beta chain was documented in a study of shared clonotypes between healthy human individuals (dated by TCRdb to about 2020). With respect to the entire study: Two women and a few men aged 18 to 49 years were included in the cohort. For each donor, CD4 naive and CD4 memory were each run on three plates, CD8 naive on two plates, and CD8 memory on one plate. The study deeply sequenced blood TCR repertoires of about five healthy adults to estimate repertoire size and the extent of clonotype sharing between individuals. Libraries were prepared and TCR repertoires were sequenced by different laboratories using diverse techniques, in order to increase sequencing depth and limit assay-specific biases. Leukapheresis yielded between about 0.94 and 8.9 billion PBMCs per donor. The study at large found these results: Pairwise subsampling led to the expectation that sequencing depth would affect the degree of clonotype sharing among donors. Sharing across a handful of donors was observed for around 5% of naive CD4, under 4% of naive CD8, about 2.5% of memory CD4, and about 0.39% of memory CD8 clonotypes. Sampling was limited to blood, and TCR repertoires in tissue likely differ from TCR repertoires in blood. Naive subsets generally had larger estimated clonotype richness than memory subsets did. Higher generation probabilities were observed for clonotypes shared by all four sorted-subset donors than for non-shared clonotypes. Because the study included only a small number of donors, the genetic and exposure-history diversity represented was limited. Even with the large sequencing depth, rarefaction of the sorted-subset datasets indicated that sequencing was incomplete.

With respect to this clone: Its antigen target is currently unknown. It has no much larger one-base neighbor in the sample; base qualities were not kept.

Using the deep immunoSEQ assay, multiplex PCR amplified TCR CDR3 regions from genomic DNA. For each cell subset, the extracted genomic DNA was distributed evenly across all wells of several immunoSEQ 96-well plates, and each plate served as one replicate. For sorted subsets, each replicate PCR was loaded with roughly 190 ng genomic DNA, equivalent to roughly 30,000 T cell genomes. The purified libraries were quantified using a Qubit 3.0 fluorometer, sized with a Bioanalyzer 2100, and then quantified again using the KAPA Library Quantification kit. Each immunoSEQ 96-well plate was sequenced on its own single-read 150-cycle Illumina NextSeq 550 flow cell. In the authors' own workflow: Because only junctional sequences without quality scores were contained in the immunoSEQ output, filtering matching that applied to full-length reads could not be performed. To assign V/J genes and CDR3, sequences were annotated using PyIR, a Python wrapper for IgBLAST v1.9, with IMGT germline references. Reads were removed for weak V/J assignments (E-value above 1e-6), missing CDR3, stop codons, out-of-frame junctions, or ambiguous translated residues. V3J clonotypes were defined by identical inferred V gene, J gene, and CDR3 amino acid sequence. Percentage overlap between repertoires was computed as shared unique clonotypes divided by the size of the smaller repertoire. RTK rarefaction, the Chao1 estimator, and Recon v2.1 estimates of unobserved clonotypes were used to assess repertoire richness. Generation probabilities were computed with OLGA for all TCRbeta clonotypes obtained by the gDNA method from a few donors. Drawn from immuneACCESS, this table holds only the in-frame rearrangements with V and J called that TCRdb kept. Clones are partly lost; checked studies trace under half to an unresolved V gene and leave the rest unexplained. V, J and clone size are taken as reported in that table, and D and trimming were inferred from the DNA itself. The sample table holds 1 million to 1.3 million clones, of which around 78% were seen once. The top ten clonotypes cover roughly 0.61% of the sample.

Donors were healthy HIV-negative adults with no recently reported acute infections or vaccinations. All donors were Caucasian adults living in Nashville, Tennessee, USA. CD4+ T cells were enriched by magnetic negative selection, after which naive cells were positively selected on CD45RA and the negative fraction was taken as the memory subset. After blood collection by leukapheresis, PBMCs were isolated using Ficoll-Histopaque density gradient centrifugation and then cryopreserved in the vapor phase of liquid nitrogen. Purity and quantity of every magnetically sorted T cell population were checked by analytical flow cytometry. Genomic DNA was isolated from every sorted fraction and measured by UV absorbance on a Nanodrop 2000c. Including the terminal cysteine and phenylalanine, the CDR3 comprises 14 residues. Just the 42-base CDR3 DNA is kept, in frame starting at base 1. CDR1 and CDR2, looked up from the germline V gene (reference sequence), are LNHDA and SQIVND. The junction carries 13 bases between V and J, which are trimmed by 4 bases and 4 bases respectively.

The TCR comes from a man in his late teens or twenties in good health. Some clones in this sample may be carry-over from other donors' samples. The chain is assembled from TRBV19 and TRBJ1-1; the best D guess is TRBD1, with 6 bases matching. Material for sequencing was memory CD4+ T cells from PBMCs. The sample's cell subset or site label, decoded: CD45RA-negative fraction. The CDR3 sequence is CASSTRGQGTEAFF. The nucleotides are TGTGCCAGTAGTACTCGGGGGCAGGGCACTGAAGCTTTCTTT.